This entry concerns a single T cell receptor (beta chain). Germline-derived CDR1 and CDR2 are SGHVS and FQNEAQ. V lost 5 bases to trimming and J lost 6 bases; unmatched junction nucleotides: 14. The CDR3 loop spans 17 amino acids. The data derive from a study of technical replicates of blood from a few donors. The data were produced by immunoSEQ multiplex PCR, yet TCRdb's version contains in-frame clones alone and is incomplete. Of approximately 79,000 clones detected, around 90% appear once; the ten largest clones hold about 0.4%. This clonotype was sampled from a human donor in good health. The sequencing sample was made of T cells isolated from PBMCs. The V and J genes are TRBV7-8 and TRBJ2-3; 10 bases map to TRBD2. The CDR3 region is CASSRRGTSAGRDTQYF. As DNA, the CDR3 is TGTGCCAGCAGCCGTAGGGGGACTAGCGCGGGGCGGGATACGCAGTATTTT.